This TCR beta chain originates from a study of blood T cell repertoires in COVID-19 (dated by TCRdb to the early 2020s). For the study in its entirety: The collaborator samples originated in the United States, Italy and Spain and spanned the acute and convalescent phases of COVID-19. Sample metadata almost always included a de-identified subject ID, COVID-19 status, age in years and sex. The material from the prospective study consisted of cDNA or gDNA derived from T cells, B-cell-depleted T cells, or PBMCs. Deeply sampled blood TCRbeta repertoires from subjects exposed to, actively infected with, or recovered from COVID-19 were included in the dataset. Samples came from the ongoing ImmuneRACE study (first 160 participants) plus 1,254 subjects from 6 global collaborators. The repertoires were released in a freely available public database meant as a resource for research on the immune response to SARS-CoV-2. Where available, HLA class I and class II types were taken from metadata supplied by the sample provider and were not determined by assay-based typing.

The immunoSEQ Assay, a bias-controlled multiplex PCR, was used to amplify TCRbeta CDR3 regions from genomic DNA. Processing in the source paper ran as follows. Nucleated cell counts per sample were estimated from amplification of reference gene primers within the assay. Sequence reads were collapsed and filtered to measure the absolute abundance of every unique TCRbeta CDR3 rearrangement. Productive Simpson clonality was computed per sample as the square root of Simpson's diversity index over productive rearrangements. TCRdb provides this immuneACCESS table in a form limited to in-frame rearrangements. Some clones are lacking; in checked studies, under half of them reflect an unresolved V gene, and why the rest are absent is not known. V and J calls and clone size are as listed in that table; D and trimming were resolved from the DNA. The sample profile shows some 360,000 clones; 87% of them were found once. Of the sample, about 2.3% falls within the top ten clones.

On the study overall, not on this receptor specifically: The amount of clinical and demographic metadata varied by source and participant and was provided uncurated.

The germline V gene encodes CDR1 SQVTM and CDR2 ANQGSEA. Measured from the cysteine to the phenylalanine, the CDR3 is 11 residues long. Of the read, only the CDR3 DNA is kept; its 33 bases are in frame from base 1. V gives up 4 bases and J gives up 4 bases, and the segment between their germline ends measures 7 bases. In Seattle, one collaborating source enrolled patients while the infection was active and tracked those patients longitudinally over the course of disease. Whole blood was collected in K2EDTA tubes by collaborating institutions according to the institutions' own protocols. For TCRbeta analysis, collaborator samples were shipped as frozen whole blood, as isolated PBMCs, or as DNA extracted from either sample type. For this clone: The specificity of this receptor is unknown. Base qualities are not recorded, but no much larger clone differs from it by a single base.

Source material: peripheral blood. The chain joins TRBV29-1 to TRBJ1-2; no D gene call is confident. The origin of this receptor is a woman aged 60-75 years with COVID-19, enrolled during active disease. The CDR3 is CSVVGLYGYTF. The DNA sequence is given as TGCAGCGTTGTTGGCCTCTATGGCTACACCTTC. The CDR3, completed at both ends by the reference TRBV29-1 and TRBJ1-2 genes, gives the full variable domain SAVISQKPSRDICQRGTSLTIQCQVDSQVTMMFWYRQQPGQSLTLIATANQGSEATYESGFVIDKFPISRPNLTFSTLTVSNMSPEDSSIYLCSVVGLYGYTFGSGTRLTVV.